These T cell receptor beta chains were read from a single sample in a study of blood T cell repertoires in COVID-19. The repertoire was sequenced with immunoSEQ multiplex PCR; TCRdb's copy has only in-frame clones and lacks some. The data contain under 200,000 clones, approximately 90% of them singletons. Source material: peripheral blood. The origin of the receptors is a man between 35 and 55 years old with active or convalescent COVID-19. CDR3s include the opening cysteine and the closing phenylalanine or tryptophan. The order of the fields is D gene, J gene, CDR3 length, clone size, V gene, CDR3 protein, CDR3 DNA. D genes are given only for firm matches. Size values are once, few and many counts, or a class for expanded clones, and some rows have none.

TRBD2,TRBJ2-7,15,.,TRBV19,CASAEGTSGRYEQYF,TGTGCCAGCGCTGAAGGGACTAGCGGGAGGTACGAGCAGTACTTC
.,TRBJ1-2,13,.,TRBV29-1,CSVAEYQGWGYTF,TGCAGCGTCGCAGAATATCAGGGTTGGGGCTACACCTTC
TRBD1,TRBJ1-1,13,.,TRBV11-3,CASIGTDNTEAFF,TGTGCCAGCATAGGGACAGACAACACTGAAGCTTTCTTT
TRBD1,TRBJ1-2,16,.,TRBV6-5,CASSYSSDRGLYGYTF,TGTGCCAGCAGTTACTCAAGCGACAGGGGGCTATATGGCTACACCTTC
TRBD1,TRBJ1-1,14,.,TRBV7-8,CASTGTEPNTEAFF,TGTGCCAGCACAGGGACAGAGCCGAACACTGAAGCTTTCTTT
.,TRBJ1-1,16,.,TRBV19,CASTKRGQVLNTEAFF,TGTGCCAGTACCAAAAGAGGGCAGGTACTGAACACTGAAGCTTTCTTT
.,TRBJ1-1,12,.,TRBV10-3,CAISESVREAFF,TGTGCCATCAGTGAGTCGGTCAGAGAAGCTTTCTTT
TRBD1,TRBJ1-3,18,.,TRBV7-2,CASSLAPDRGVEGNTIYF,TGTGCCAGCAGCTTAGCCCCGGACAGGGGTGTGGAAGGAAACACCATATATTTT
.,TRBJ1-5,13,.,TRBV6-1,CASSERRSGPQHF,TGTGCCAGCAGTGAACGACGGAGCGGGCCCCAGCATTTT
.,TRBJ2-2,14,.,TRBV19,CASSIVNVGRELFF,TGTGCCAGTAGTATAGTGAATGTTGGGCGGGAGCTGTTTTTT
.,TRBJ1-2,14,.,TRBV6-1,CASSEGLGVYGYTF,TGTGCCAGCAGTGAAGGTCTAGGGGTTTATGGCTACACCTTC
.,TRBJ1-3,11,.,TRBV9,CASRSGNTIYF,TGTGCCAGCCGCTCTGGAAACACCATATATTTT
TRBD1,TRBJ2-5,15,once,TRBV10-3,CAISVVGRGLETQYF,TGTGCCATCAGTGTGGTTGGCAGGGGGCTGGAGACCCAGTACTTC
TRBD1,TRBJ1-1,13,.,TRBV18,CASSRGTGTEAFF,TGTGCCAGCTCACGGGGGACAGGGACTGAAGCTTTCTTT
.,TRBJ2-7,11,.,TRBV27,CASSGTYEQYF,TGTGCCAGCAGTGGCACCTACGAGCAGTACTTC
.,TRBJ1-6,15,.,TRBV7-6,CASSFKDGGNSPLHF,TGTGCCAGCAGCTTCAAGGACGGCGGGAATTCACCCCTCCACTTT
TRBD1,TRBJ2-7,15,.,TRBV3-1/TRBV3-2,CASSQKGTGGHEQYF,TGTGCCAGCAGCCAAAAGGGGACAGGGGGCCACGAGCAGTACTTC
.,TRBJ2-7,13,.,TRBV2,CASSWSRVHEQYF,TGTGCCAGCAGTTGGAGCAGGGTGCACGAGCAGTACTTC
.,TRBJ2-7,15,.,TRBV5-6,CASSTRGLAGSEQYF,TGTGCCAGCAGCACCAGGGGGCTAGCGGGAAGCGAGCAGTACTTC